These 27 T cell receptor beta chains were all obtained from the same sample, sequenced in a study of blood T cell repertoires in COVID-19 (dated by TCRdb to about 2020). Library preparation employed the immunoSEQ multiplex PCR assay. TCRdb mirrors the immuneACCESS table, restricted to in-frame sequences. Some clones are absent from its copies; in checked studies, under half trace to an unresolved V gene, and the reason for the others is unknown. Here the sample has around 200,000 clones; 70% to 85% occur a single time. Clones ranked in the top ten supply around 9.5% of the sample. Material: peripheral blood. The receptors here all came from a woman of 80 years or more with acute or convalescent COVID-19.

The chain joins TRBV6-5 to TRBJ1-2, with D uncertain. This CDR3 has 14 amino acids. Deletions cut 2 bases from V and 4 bases from J, with 11 bases between. The germline CDR1 and CDR2 sequences are MNHEY and SVGAGI. The CDR3 here is CASSYEGSGYGYTF. The CDR3 region has the DNA TGTGCCAGCAGTTACGAGGGTAGCGGCTATGGCTACACCTTC.

The gene calls are TRBV10-3 and TRBJ2-1; 7 bases align to TRBD2. This CDR3 is built from 15 residues. Germline V lookup: CDR1 ENHRY, CDR2 SYGVKD. The ends lost 6 bases at V and 0 bases at J; junction bases unmatched: 5. CDR3 in amino acids: CAISATSPSYNEQFF. The CDR3 coding sequence is TGTGCCATCAGCGCGACTAGCCCCTCCTACAATGAGCAGTTCTTC.

J is TRBJ1-2 and V is TRBV7-2; D not certain. V shed 4 bases and J shed 0 bases, with 9 bases lying between them. The CDR3 totals 14 residues. Germline V lookup: CDR1 SGHTA, CDR2 FQGNSA. CDR3 nucleotides: TGTGCCAGCAGCTCGGACGGGGCTAACTATGGCTACACCTTC. It specifies CASSSDGANYGYTF.

The chain couples TRBV5-6 to TRBJ2-2; no reliable D call. CDR1 and CDR2 from the germline V gene are SGHDT and YYEEEE. This CDR3 has 11 amino acids. Trimming pared 1 base from V and 8 bases from J, leaving 3 bases between. DNA for the CDR3: TGTGCCAGCAGCTTGCCTGGGGAGCTGTTTTTT. Translating it yields CASSLPGELFF. The entire variable domain, with the rest obtained from reference TRBV5-6 and TRBJ2-2, is as follows: DAGVTQSPTHLIKTRGQQVTLRCSPKSGHDTVSWYQQALGQGPQFIFQYYEEEERQRGNFPDRFSGHQFPNYSSELNVNALLLGDSALYLCASSLPGELFFGEGSRLTVL.

The chain is built from TRBV6-6 and TRBJ2-7, with 9 bases identical to TRBD1. The germline V gene encodes CDR1 MNHNY and CDR2 SVGAGI (reference sequence). The CDR3 consists of 13 residues. Trimming took 6 bases from V and 6 from J; bases not matched to a gene: 6. The CDR3 is CASSKDRGSEQYF. Written as DNA, the CDR3 is TGTGCCAGCAGCAAGGACAGGGGAAGCGAGCAGTACTTC.

The gene calls are TRBV7-9 and TRBJ2-7; the D gene is possibly TRBD2 (5 bases). V was pared by 1 base and J by 4 bases, with 5 bases between. The CDR3 has 12 amino acids. Germline V gives CDR1 SEHNR, CDR2 FQNEAQ (reference sequence). Here the CDR3 DNA reads TGTGCCAGCAGCTTAGAGCGGTACGAGCAGTACTTC. Translation: CASSLERYEQYF.

V usage is TRBV5-6 and J usage is TRBJ1-2; 7 bases align to TRBD1. The J segment lost 5 bases and the V segment lost 4 bases, leaving 17 bases of the junction unmatched. The germline V gene has CDR1 SGHDT and CDR2 YYEEEE. This CDR3 comprises 17 residues. The CDR3, as DNA: TGTGCCAGCAGCCCTGCTTTCGGGACAGCCGGAGGGTATGGCTACACCTTC. This sequence encodes CASSPAFGTAGGYGYTF.

The rearrangement uses TRBV6-5 and TRBJ2-7, with 8 bases identical to TRBD1. The CDR3 totals 16 residues. Germline V gives CDR1 MNHEY, CDR2 SVGAGI. With 0 bases clipped from V and 5 bases from J, the junction kept 9 bases outside the gene matches. Written as DNA, the CDR3 is TGTGCCAGCAGTTACTCCGGGACAGGTGCCTTGGACGAGCAGTACTTC. Protein: CASSYSGTGALDEQYF.

V usage is TRBV5-1 and J usage is TRBJ1-2; D not resolved. In germline, CDR1 is SGHRS, CDR2 YFSETQ. Trimming stripped 4 bases from V and 4 bases from J, with 17 bases between. The CDR3 totals 15 residues. CDR3 amino acids: CASSRTSTKTYGYTF. The CDR3, as DNA: TGCGCCAGCAGCCGAACTTCCACGAAAACCTATGGCTACACCTTC.

The CDR3 here is CATGTSGTDTQYF. CDR3 DNA: TGTGCCACCGGGACTAGCGGAACAGATACGCAGTATTTT. The chain uses TRBV2 and TRBJ2-3; 11 bases agree with TRBD2. This CDR3 has 13 residues. After removal of 10 bases from V and 3 bases from J, the junction contained 3 bases not matched to a gene. Germline V gene lookup returns CDR1 SNHLY and CDR2 FYNNEI. Based on the CDR3 plus reference TRBV2 and TRBJ2-3, the full variable domain is EPEVTQTPSHQVTQMGQEVILRCVPISNHLYFYWYRQILGQKVEFLVSFYNNEISEKSEIFDDQFSVERPDGSNFTLKIRSTKLEDSAMYFCATGTSGTDTQYFGPGTRLTVL.

The CDR3 here is CASSADRVGTEAFF. In DNA form, the CDR3 reads TGTGCCAGTAGTGCGGACAGGGTGGGTACTGAAGCTTTCTTT. The chain employs TRBV19 and TRBJ1-1; 8 nucleotides line up with TRBD1. CDR1 LNHDA and CDR2 SQIVND come from the germline V gene (reference sequence). The trim removed 5 bases at V and 5 bases at J, leaving 7 bases unmatched. This CDR3 has 14 amino acids.

The sample holds a few counts of this clone. The chain employs TRBV9 and TRBJ2-2, with D possibly TRBD2 on 5 matching bases. V lost 0 bases and J lost 4, with 10 bases in between. The CDR3 has 15 amino acids. In germline, CDR1 is SGDLS, CDR2 YYNGEE. In nucleotides, the CDR3 is TGTGCCAGCAGCGTAGCCGTTGGGAGCACCGGGGAGCTGTTTTTT. Translated: CASSVAVGSTGELFF.

The chain employs TRBV5-1 and TRBJ1-1; TRBD1 agrees at 10 bases. CDR1 SGHRS and CDR2 YFSETQ come from the germline V gene. V gave up 4 bases and J gave up 0 bases; unmatched junction bases: 9. This CDR3 has 17 amino acids. The CDR3 spells CASSLAGTGAMNTEAFF. The DNA of the CDR3 is TGCGCCAGCAGCCTGGCCGGGACAGGGGCCATGAACACTGAAGCTTTCTTT. Using reference TRBV5-1 and TRBJ1-1 for the parts outside the CDR3, the full variable domain is KAGVTQTPRYLIKTRGQQVTLSCSPISGHRSVSWYQQTPGQGLQFLFEYFSETQRNKGNFPGRFSGRQFSNSRSEMNVSTLELGDSALYLCASSLAGTGAMNTEAFFGQGTRLTVV.

This chain uses TRBV7-3 with TRBJ1-1; no reliable D call. This CDR3 has 15 residues. V lost 1 base to trimming and J lost 2 bases, with 11 bases between them. Germline-derived CDR1 and CDR2 are SGHTA and FQGTGA. This CDR3 reads CASSLNGPFNTEAFF. In DNA, the CDR3 is TGTGCCAGCAGCTTAAATGGGCCCTTTAACACTGAAGCTTTCTTT.

This chain joins TRBV6-2 or TRBV6-3 and TRBJ1-1; 7 bases align to TRBD1. CDR1 and CDR2 (germline): MNHEY, SVGEGT. The CDR3 spans 15 residues. With V trimmed by 5 bases and J by 0 bases, 6 bases remained unmatched. The CDR3 reads CASSGQGEMNTEAFF. The CDR3 nucleotides read TGTGCCAGCAGTGGGCAGGGGGAGATGAACACTGAAGCTTTCTTT.

J is TRBJ2-7 and V is TRBV3-1 (or the pseudogene TRBV3-2); D possibly corresponds to TRBD1 (5 bases). V was cut by 0 bases and J by 9 bases, with 12 bases left in between. Germline CDR1 is LGHDT and CDR2 is YNNKEL (reference sequence). The CDR3 is 13 amino acids. In DNA, the CDR3 is TGTGCCAGCAGCCAAGAGGGTGGGGCTCGGCAGTACTTC. Its protein is CASSQEGGARQYF.

The V call is TRBV23-1, the J call TRBJ2-7, with TRBD1 matching over 10 bases. TRBV23-1 is reported as an ORF; its role is uncertain. V lost 4 bases to trimming and J lost 5 bases; unmatched junction nucleotides: 11. The CDR3 runs 16 residues. CDR3 bases: TGCGCCAGCAGTCCGGGACAGGGGATGACGGGCAACGAGCAGTACTTC. It translates to CASSPGQGMTGNEQYF.

The chain has TRBV7-2 and TRBJ2-5, with 11 positions matching TRBD2. J was trimmed by 2 bases and V by 5 bases; bases with no gene match: 10. The CDR3 has 17 residues. From germline, CDR1 is SGHTA and CDR2 FQGNSA. The CDR3 sequence is CASSGDSGRDLQETQYF. CDR3 in DNA: TGTGCCAGCAGCGGAGATAGCGGGAGGGACCTTCAAGAGACCCAGTACTTC.

This chain uses TRBV19 with TRBJ2-1; 9 bases are shared with TRBD2. J was trimmed by 7 bases and V by 7 bases; bases with no gene match: 14. Looked up from germline, CDR1 is LNHDA and CDR2 is SQIVND (reference sequence). This CDR3 has 16 residues. The CDR3 loop is CASTGRGSGSRNEQFF. In DNA, the CDR3 is TGTGCCAGTACGGGACGGGGTAGCGGGAGCCGGAATGAGCAGTTCTTC.

The chain employs TRBV4-1 and TRBJ2-7; D may be TRBD2 (6 bases). The V end was cut by 1 base, the J end by 3 bases, with 13 bases between. This CDR3 is built from 15 residues. The germline V gene has CDR1 MGHRA and CDR2 YSYEKL. The CDR3 region is CASSQGGGWGYEQYF. The CDR3 region has the DNA TGCGCCAGCAGCCAAGGGGGAGGCTGGGGCTACGAGCAGTACTTC.

The J gene is TRBJ2-3, the V gene TRBV6-5; the match to TRBD1 covers 7 bases. Germline CDR1 MNHEY, CDR2 SVGAGI. This CDR3 region has 14 residues. V was pared by 7 bases and J by 2 bases, with 6 bases of the junction left unmatched. CDR3 residues: CASIRGQNTDTQYF. CDR3 in DNA: TGTGCCAGCATAAGGGGACAGAACACAGATACGCAGTATTTT.

The genes are TRBV6-5 and TRBJ1-1; tentatively, D is TRBD1 (5 bases). V was cut by 4 bases and J by 4 bases, with 16 bases left in between. The length of the CDR3 is 15 residues. Germline lookup yields CDR1 MNHEY and CDR2 SVGAGI. In DNA, the CDR3 is TGTGCCAGCAGTTTGGGGCAGGGTGGCGTCACTGAAGCTTTCTTT. Residues: CASSLGQGGVTEAFF.

This chain links TRBV5-5 with TRBJ2-2, with 10 nucleotides matching TRBD2. Trimming at V came to 2 bases and at J to 0 bases, leaving 1 base not matched to a gene. CDR1 and CDR2 (germline): SGHKS, YYEKEE (reference sequence). The CDR3 length is 16 residues. The DNA for the CDR3 is TGTGCCAGCAGCTTTAGCGGGGGGACGAACACCGGGGAGCTGTTTTTT. It encodes CASSFSGGTNTGELFF.

This chain links TRBV29-1 with TRBJ1-2; a weak D match, TRBD1 (6 bases). This CDR3 spans 14 amino acids. The germline V gene encodes CDR1 SQVTM and CDR2 ANQGSEA. V gave up 8 bases and J gave up 1 base, with 17 bases separating them. The CDR3 DNA reads as TGCAGCTTTTCCGAGGGGGGGATTAACTATGGCTACACCTTC. It translates to CSFSEGGINYGYTF.

The rearrangement uses TRBV7-9 and TRBJ1-2; no definite D call. Germline-derived CDR1 and CDR2 are SEHNR and FQNEAQ (reference sequence). This CDR3 contains 12 residues. V lost 0 bases to trimming and J lost 7 bases, with 6 bases between them. CDR3 bases: TGTGCCAGCAGCTTAGCCCAGATTGGCTACACCTTC. Protein sequence: CASSLAQIGYTF.

The DNA for the CDR3 is TGTGCCAGCAGGGCCCCCTATCTAGAGTACCCTTACAATGAGCAGTTCTTC. This codes for CASRAPYLEYPYNEQFF. The rearrangement joins TRBV27 to TRBJ2-1, with D unresolved. Deletions cut 6 bases from V and 4 bases from J, with 22 bases between. The CDR3 has 17 amino acids. CDR1 is MNHEY, CDR2 SMNVEV, per germline (reference sequence).

The chain uses TRBV12-3 or TRBV12-4 and TRBJ2-1, with D unclear. This CDR3 is 11 amino acids long. Trimming cost V 3 bases and J 7 bases, with 4 bases left between them. The CDR3 DNA follows: TGTGCCAGCAGTTTCGCGAATGAGCAGTTCTTC. Its protein is CASSFANEQFF.